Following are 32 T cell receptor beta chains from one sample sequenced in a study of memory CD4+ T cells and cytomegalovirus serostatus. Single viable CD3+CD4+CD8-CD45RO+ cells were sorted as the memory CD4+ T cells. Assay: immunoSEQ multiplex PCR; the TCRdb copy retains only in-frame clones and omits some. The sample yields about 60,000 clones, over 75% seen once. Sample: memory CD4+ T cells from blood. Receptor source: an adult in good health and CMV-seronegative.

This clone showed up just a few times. CDR3 nucleotides: TGTGCCATCAGTGAGTCGGGAAGGACACCCCTCCACTTT. This gives the protein CAISESGRTPLHF. The chain carries TRBV10-3 and TRBJ1-6, with no clear D. The CDR3 extends over 13 amino acids. CDR1 is ENHRY, CDR2 SYGVKD, per germline. Trimming shortened V by 0 bases and J by 11 bases, and 8 bases separated the two germline ends.

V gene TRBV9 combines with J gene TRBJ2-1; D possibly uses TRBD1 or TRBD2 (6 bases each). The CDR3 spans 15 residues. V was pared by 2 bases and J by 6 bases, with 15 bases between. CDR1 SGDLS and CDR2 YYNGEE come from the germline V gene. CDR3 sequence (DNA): TGTGCCAGCAGCGTCGGTCGGGGGCTGGGCAATGAGCAGTTCTTC. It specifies CASSVGRGLGNEQFF. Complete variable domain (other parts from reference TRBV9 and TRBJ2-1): DSGVTQTPKHLITATGQRVTLRCSPRSGDLSVYWYQQSLDQGLQFLIQYYNGEERAKGNILERFSAQQFPDLHSELNLSSLELGDSALYFCASSVGRGLGNEQFFGPGTRLTVL.

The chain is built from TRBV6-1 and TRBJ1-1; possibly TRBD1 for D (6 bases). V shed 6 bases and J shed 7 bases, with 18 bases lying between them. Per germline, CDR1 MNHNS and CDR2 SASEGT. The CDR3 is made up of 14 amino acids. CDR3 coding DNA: TGTGCCAGCAGACCCACAGGGAGAGTCGGTGAAGCTTTCTTT. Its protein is CASRPTGRVGEAFF.

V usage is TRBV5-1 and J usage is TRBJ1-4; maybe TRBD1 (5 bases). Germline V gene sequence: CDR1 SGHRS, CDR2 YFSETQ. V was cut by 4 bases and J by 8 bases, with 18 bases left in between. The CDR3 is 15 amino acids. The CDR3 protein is CASSPGGGREEKLFF. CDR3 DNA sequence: TGCGCCAGCAGCCCTGGGGGTGGCAGGGAGGAAAAACTGTTTTTT.

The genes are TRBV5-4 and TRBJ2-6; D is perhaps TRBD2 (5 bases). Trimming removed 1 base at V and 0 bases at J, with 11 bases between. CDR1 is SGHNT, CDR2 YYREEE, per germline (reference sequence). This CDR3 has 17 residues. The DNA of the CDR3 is TGTGCCAGCAGCTTGCCTACTAGTTACTCTGGGGCCAACGTCCTGACTTTC. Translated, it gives CASSLPTSYSGANVLTF.

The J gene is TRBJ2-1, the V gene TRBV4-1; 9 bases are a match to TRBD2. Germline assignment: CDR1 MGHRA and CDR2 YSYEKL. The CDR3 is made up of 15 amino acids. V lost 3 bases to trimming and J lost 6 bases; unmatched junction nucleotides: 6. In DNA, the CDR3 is TGCGCCAGCAGCCATCTTAGCGGGGGAACCAATGAGCAGTTCTTC. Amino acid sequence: CASSHLSGGTNEQFF.

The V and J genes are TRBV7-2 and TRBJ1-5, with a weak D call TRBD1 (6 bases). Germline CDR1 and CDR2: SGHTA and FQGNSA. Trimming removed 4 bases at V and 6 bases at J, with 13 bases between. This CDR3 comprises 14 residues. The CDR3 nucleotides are TGTGCCAGCAGCTCTCAGGGGAGCGGTCAGCCCCAGCATTTT. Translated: CASSSQGSGQPQHF.

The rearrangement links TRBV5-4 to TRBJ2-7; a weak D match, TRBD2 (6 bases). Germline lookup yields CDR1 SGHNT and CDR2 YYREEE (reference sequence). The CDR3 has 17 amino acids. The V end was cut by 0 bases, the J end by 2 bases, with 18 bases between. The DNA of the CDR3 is TGTGCCAGCAGCTTGGGTGCGGGACTGTCCATGACCTACGAGCAGTACTTC. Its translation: CASSLGAGLSMTYEQYF.

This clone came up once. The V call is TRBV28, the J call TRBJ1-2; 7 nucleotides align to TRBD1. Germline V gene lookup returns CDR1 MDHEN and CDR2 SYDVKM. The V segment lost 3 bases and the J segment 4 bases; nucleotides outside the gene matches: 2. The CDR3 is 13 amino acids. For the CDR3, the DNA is TGTGCCAGCAGTTTGGGACAGATCTATGGCTACACCTTC. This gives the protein CASSLGQIYGYTF.

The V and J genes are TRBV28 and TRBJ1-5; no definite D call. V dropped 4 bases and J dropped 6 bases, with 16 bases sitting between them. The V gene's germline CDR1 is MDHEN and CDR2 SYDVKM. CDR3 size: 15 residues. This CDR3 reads CASSSRVASGQPQHF. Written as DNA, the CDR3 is TGTGCCAGCAGTTCGAGGGTGGCGTCGGGTCAGCCCCAGCATTTT.

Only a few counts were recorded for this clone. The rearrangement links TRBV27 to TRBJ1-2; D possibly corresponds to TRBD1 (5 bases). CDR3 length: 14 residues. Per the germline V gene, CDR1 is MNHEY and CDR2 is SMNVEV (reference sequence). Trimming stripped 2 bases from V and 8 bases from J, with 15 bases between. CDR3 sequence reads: CASSLKGRWEGYTF. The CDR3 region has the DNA TGTGCCAGCAGTTTAAAGGGACGTTGGGAAGGCTACACCTTC.

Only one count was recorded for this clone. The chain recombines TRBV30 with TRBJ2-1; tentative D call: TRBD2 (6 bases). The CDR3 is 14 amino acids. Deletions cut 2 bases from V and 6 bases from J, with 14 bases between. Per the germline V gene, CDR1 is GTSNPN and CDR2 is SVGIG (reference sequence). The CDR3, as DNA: TGTGCCTGGAGTCTCGAACGGGGACTCAATGAGCAGTTCTTC. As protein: CAWSLERGLNEQFF.

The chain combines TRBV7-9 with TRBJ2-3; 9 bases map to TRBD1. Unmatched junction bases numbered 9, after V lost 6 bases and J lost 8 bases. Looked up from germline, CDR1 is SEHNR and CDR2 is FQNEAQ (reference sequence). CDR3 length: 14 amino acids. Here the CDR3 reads CASRPGTGSVTQYF. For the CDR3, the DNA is TGTGCCAGCAGGCCCGGGACAGGGAGTGTTACGCAGTATTTT.

This chain's CDR3 is CASDRGGETQYF. As DNA, the CDR3 is TGTGCCTCGGACAGGGGTGGGGAGACCCAGTACTTC. The J gene is TRBJ2-5, the V gene TRBV13; 9 bases line up with TRBD1. Germline CDR1 and CDR2: PRHDT and FYEKMQ (reference sequence). This CDR3 has 12 amino acids. The ends lost 11 bases at V and 5 bases at J; junction bases unmatched: 6.

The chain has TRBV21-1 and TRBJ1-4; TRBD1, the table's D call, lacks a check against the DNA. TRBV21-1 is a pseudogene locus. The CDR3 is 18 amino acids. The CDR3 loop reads CASSPPPGTGGSNEKLFF. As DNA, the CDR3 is TGTGCCAGCAGCCCTCCCCCCGGGACAGGAGGATCAAATGAAAAACTGTTTTTT.

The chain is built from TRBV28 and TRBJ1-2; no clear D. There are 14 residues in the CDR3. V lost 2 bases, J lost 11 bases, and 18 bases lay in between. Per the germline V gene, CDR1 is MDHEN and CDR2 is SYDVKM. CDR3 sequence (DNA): TGTGCCAGCAGTTTACCTGATGGTGCGACACCTTACACCTTC. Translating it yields CASSLPDGATPYTF.

CDR3 nucleotides: TGTGCCAGCAGCTTGGGGGGCCCGAGGAACACTGAAGCTTTCTTT. It translates to CASSLGGPRNTEAFF. V gene TRBV5-8 combines with J gene TRBJ1-1; D may be TRBD1 (5 bases). Trimming pared 0 bases from V and 1 base from J, leaving 10 bases between. The CDR3 extends over 15 amino acids. CDR1 is SGHTS, CDR2 YDEGEE, per germline.

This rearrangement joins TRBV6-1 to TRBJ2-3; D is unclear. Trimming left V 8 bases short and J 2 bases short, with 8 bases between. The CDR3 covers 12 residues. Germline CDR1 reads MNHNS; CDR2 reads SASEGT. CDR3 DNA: TGTGCCAGCGGGCCTTACACAGATACGCAGTATTTT. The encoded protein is CASGPYTDTQYF.

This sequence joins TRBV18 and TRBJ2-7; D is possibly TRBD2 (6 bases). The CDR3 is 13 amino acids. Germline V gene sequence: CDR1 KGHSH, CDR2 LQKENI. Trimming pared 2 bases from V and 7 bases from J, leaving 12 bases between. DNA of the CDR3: TGTGCCAGCTCACCAGTGGAGGGGTGGGAGCAGTACTTC. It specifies CASSPVEGWEQYF.

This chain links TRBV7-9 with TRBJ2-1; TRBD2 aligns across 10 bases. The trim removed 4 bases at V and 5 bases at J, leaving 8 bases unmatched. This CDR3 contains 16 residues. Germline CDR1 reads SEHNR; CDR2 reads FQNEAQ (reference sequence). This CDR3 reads CASSYNLAGVNNEQFF. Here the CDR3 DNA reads TGTGCCAGCAGCTATAATCTAGCGGGAGTGAACAATGAGCAGTTCTTC.

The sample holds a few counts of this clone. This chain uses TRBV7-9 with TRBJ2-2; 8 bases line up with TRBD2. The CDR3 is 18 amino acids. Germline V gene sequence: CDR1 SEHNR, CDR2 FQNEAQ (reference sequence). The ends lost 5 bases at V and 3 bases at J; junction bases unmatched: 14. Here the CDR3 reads CASSKTRSGGRDTGELFF. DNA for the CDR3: TGTGCCAGCAGCAAGACTAGGAGCGGGGGTCGGGACACCGGGGAGCTGTTTTTT.

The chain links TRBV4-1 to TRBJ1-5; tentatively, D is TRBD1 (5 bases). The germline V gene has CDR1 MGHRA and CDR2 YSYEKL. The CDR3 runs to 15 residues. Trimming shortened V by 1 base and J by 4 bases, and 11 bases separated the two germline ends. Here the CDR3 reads CASSQGQWENQPQHF. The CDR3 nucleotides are TGCGCCAGCAGCCAAGGACAGTGGGAAAATCAGCCCCAGCATTTT.

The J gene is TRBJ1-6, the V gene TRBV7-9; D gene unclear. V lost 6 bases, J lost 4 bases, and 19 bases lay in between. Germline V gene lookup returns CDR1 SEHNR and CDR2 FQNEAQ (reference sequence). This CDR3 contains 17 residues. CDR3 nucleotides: TGTGCCAGCAGTCCTCCCCCGGGTCGGGCTTATAATTCACCCCTCCACTTT. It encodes CASSPPPGRAYNSPLHF.

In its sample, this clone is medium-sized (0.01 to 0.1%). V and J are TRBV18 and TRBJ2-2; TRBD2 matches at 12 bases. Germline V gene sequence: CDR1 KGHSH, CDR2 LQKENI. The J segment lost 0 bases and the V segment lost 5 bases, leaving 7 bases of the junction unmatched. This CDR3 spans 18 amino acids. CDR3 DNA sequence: TGTGCCAGCTCAACGTCCTGGACTAGCGGGACGAACACCGGGGAGCTGTTTTTT. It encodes CASSTSWTSGTNTGELFF.

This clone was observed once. CDR3 in DNA: TGTGCCAGTAGAGGACAGGGGGATTCACCCCTCCACTTT. Translating gives CASRGQGDSPLHF. The chain couples TRBV19 to TRBJ1-6, with TRBD1 matching 10 bases. Per the germline V gene, CDR1 is LNHDA and CDR2 is SQIVND (reference sequence). The CDR3 runs 13 residues. The ends lost 6 bases at V and 8 bases at J; junction bases unmatched: 1.

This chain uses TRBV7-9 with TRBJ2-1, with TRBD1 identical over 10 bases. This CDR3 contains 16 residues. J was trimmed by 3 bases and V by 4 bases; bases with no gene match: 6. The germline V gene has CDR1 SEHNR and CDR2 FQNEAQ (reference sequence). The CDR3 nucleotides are TGTGCCAGCAGCTACGAGACAGGGGGCCTCTACAATGAGCAGTTCTTC. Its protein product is CASSYETGGLYNEQFF.

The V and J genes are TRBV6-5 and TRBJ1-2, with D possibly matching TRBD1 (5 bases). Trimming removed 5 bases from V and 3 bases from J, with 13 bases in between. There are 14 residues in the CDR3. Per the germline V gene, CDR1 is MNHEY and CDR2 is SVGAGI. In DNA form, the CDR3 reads TGTGCCAGCAGTGTCGGGGGGTTTGACTATGGCTACACCTTC. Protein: CASSVGGFDYGYTF.

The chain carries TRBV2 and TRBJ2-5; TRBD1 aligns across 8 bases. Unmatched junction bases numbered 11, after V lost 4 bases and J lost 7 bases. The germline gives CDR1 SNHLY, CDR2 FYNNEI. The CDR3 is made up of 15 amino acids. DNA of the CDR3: TGTGCCAGCAGTGCCCCGGGCAGGGGGCATGGGACCCAGTACTTC. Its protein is CASSAPGRGHGTQYF.

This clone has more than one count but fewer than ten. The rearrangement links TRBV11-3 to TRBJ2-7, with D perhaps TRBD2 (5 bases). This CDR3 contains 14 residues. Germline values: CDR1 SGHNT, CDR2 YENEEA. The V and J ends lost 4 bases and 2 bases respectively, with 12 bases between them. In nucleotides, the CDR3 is TGTGCCAGCAGCTCTGGCGGGTCAACCTACGAGCAGTACTTC. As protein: CASSSGGSTYEQYF. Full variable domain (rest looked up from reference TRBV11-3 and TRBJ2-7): EAGVVQSPRYKIIEKKQPVAFWCNPISGHNTLYWYLQNLGQGPELLIRYENEEAVDDSQLPKDRFSAERLKGVDSTLKIQPAELGDSAVYLCASSSGGSTYEQYFGPGTRLTVT.

The CDR3 nucleotides are TGTGCCAGCAGCCTCGACTCAGGGGGTGGCTACACCTTC. Its protein product is CASSLDSGGGYTF. The chain recombines TRBV9 with TRBJ1-2; 7 nucleotides align to TRBD1. The CDR3 runs 13 residues. The junction had 7 bases not matched to a gene; V was cut back by 4 bases and J by 7 bases. Looked up from germline, CDR1 is SGDLS and CDR2 is YYNGEE.

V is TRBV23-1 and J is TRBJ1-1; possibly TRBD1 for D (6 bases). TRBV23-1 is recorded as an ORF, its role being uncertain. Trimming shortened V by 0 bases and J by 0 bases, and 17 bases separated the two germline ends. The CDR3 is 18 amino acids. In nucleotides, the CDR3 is TGCGCCAGCAGTCAATCAGGTGCTGGGACAAAAATGAACACTGAAGCTTTCTTT. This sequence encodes CASSQSGAGTKMNTEAFF.

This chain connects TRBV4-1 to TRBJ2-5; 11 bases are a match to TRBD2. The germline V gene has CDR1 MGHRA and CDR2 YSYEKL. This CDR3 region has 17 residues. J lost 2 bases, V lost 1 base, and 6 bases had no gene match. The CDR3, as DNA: TGCGCCAGCAGCCAAGGGGGGACTAGCGGAACACAAGAGACCCAGTACTTC. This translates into CASSQGGTSGTQETQYF.